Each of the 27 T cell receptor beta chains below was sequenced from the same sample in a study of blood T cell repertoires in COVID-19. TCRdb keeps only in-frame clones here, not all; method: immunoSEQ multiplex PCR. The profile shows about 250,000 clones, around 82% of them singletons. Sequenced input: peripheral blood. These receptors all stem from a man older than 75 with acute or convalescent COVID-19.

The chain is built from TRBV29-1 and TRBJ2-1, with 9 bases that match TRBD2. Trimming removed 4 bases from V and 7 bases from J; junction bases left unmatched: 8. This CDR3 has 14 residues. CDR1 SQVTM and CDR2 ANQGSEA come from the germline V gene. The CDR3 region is CSVVAGGRLNEQFF. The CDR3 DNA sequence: TGCAGCGTTGTGGCGGGAGGGAGGCTGAATGAGCAGTTCTTC.

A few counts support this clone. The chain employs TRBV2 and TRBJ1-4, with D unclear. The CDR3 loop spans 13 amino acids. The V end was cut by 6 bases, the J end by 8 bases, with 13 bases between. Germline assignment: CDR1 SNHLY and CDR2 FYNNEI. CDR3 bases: TGTGCCAGCAGGAGTGACCCTAGGGAAAAACTGTTTTTT. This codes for CASRSDPREKLFF.

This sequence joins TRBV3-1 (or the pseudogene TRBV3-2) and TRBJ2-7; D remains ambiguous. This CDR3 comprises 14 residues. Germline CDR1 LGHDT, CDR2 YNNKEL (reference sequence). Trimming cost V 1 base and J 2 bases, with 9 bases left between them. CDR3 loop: CASSQGIEPYEQYF. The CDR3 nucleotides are TGTGCCAGCAGCCAAGGAATAGAGCCCTACGAGCAGTACTTC.

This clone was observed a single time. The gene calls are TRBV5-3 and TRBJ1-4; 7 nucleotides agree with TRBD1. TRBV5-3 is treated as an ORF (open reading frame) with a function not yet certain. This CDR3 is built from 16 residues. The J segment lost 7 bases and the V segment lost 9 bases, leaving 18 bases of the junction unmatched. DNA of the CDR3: TGTGCCACACCCACCGGGACAGCCCGATTTGGTGAAAAACTGTTTTTT. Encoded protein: CATPTGTARFGEKLFF.

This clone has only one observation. For the CDR3, the DNA is TGTGCCAGCAGCTTGGTTCCGGGGACAAACACCGGGGAGCTGTTTTTT. Its translation is CASSLVPGTNTGELFF. The V and J genes are TRBV5-4 and TRBJ2-2, with D possibly TRBD1 on 6 matching bases. From germline, CDR1 is SGHNT and CDR2 YYREEE (reference sequence). Trimming left V 0 bases short and J 2 bases short, with 11 bases between. The CDR3 consists of 16 residues.

CDR3 protein: CASSKVGGPTDTQYF. The CDR3 DNA reads as TGTGCCAGCAGCAAAGTGGGGGGGCCCACAGATACGCAGTATTTT. This chain connects TRBV7-8 to TRBJ2-3; D perhaps matches TRBD2 (7 bases). Germline V lookup: CDR1 SGHVS, CDR2 FQNEAQ. Trimming cost V 5 bases and J 2 bases, with 14 bases left between them. This CDR3 comprises 15 residues.

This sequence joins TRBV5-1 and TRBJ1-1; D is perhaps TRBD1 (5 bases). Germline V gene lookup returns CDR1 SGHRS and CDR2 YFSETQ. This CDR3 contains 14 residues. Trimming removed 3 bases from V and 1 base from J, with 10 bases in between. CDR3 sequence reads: CASSSRGQNTEAFF. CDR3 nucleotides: TGCGCCAGCAGCTCTAGGGGCCAGAACACTGAAGCTTTCTTT.

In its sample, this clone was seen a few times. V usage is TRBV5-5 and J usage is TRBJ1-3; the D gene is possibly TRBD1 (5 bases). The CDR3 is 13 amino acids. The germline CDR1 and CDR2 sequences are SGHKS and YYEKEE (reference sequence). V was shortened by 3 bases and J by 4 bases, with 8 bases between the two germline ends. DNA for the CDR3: TGTGCCAGCAGCTGGAACAGGGGAAACACCATATATTTT. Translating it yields CASSWNRGNTIYF.

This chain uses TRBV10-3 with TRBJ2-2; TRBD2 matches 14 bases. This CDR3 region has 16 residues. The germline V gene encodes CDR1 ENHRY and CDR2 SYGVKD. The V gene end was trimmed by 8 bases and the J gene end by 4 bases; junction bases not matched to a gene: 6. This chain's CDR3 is CAIRLAGGPGTGELFF. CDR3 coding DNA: TGTGCCATCCGACTAGCGGGAGGGCCGGGCACCGGGGAGCTGTTTTTT.

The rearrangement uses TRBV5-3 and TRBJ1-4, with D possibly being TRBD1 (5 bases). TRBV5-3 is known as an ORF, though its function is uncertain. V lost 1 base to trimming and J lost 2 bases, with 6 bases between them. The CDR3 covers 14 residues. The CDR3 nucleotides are TGTGCCAGAAGCTTGCGACAGACTAATGAAAAACTGTTTTTT. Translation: CARSLRQTNEKLFF.

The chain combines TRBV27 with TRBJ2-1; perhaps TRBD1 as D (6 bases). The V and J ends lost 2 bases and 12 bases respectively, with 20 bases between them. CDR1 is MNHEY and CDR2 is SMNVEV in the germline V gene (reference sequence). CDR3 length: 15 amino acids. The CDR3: CASSLIVGTTLVQFF. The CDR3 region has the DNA TGTGCCAGCAGTTTAATCGTTGGGACAACGTTAGTGCAGTTCTTC.

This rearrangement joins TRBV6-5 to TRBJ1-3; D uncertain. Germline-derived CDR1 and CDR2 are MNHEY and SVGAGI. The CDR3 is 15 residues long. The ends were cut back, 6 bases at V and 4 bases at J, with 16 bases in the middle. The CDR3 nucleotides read TGTGCCAGCAGGCCGGAACTTTCGGGGGGAAACACCATATATTTT. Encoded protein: CASRPELSGGNTIYF.

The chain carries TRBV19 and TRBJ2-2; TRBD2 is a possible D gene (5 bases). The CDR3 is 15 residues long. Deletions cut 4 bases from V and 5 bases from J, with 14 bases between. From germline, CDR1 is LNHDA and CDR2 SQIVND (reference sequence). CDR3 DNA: TGTGCCAGTAGTACGGAGGCCCTAAAAACCGGGGAGCTGTTTTTT. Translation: CASSTEALKTGELFF.

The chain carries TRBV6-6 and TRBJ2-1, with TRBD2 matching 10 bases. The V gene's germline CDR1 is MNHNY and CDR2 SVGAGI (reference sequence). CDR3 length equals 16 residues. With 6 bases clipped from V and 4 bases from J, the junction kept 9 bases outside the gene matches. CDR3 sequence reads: CASRTHGLADYNEQFF. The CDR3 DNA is TGTGCCAGCAGAACCCACGGACTAGCGGATTACAATGAGCAGTTCTTC.

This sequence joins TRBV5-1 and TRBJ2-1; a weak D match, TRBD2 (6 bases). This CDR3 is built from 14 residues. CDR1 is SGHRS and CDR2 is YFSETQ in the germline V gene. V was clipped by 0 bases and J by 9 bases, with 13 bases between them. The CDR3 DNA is TGCGCCAGCAGCTTGGAGGCAGGGAGGAGTGAGCAGTTCTTC. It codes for CASSLEAGRSEQFF.

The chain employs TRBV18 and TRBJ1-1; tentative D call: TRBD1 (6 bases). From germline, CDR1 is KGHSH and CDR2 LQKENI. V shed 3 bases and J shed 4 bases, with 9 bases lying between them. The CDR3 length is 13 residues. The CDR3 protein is CASSPGAATEAFF. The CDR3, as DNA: TGTGCCAGCTCACCGGGGGCGGCCACTGAAGCTTTCTTT.

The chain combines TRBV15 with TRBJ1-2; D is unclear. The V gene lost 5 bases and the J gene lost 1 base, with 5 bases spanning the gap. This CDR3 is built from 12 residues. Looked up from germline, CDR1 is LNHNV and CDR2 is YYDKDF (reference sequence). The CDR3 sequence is CATSENNYGYTF. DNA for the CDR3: TGTGCCACCAGCGAGAATAACTATGGCTACACCTTC.

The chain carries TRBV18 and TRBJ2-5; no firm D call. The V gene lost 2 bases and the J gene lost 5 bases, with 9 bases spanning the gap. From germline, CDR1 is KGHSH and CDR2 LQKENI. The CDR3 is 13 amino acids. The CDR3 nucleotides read TGTGCCAGCTCACCAGGGCGCGTCGAGACCCAGTACTTC. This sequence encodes CASSPGRVETQYF.

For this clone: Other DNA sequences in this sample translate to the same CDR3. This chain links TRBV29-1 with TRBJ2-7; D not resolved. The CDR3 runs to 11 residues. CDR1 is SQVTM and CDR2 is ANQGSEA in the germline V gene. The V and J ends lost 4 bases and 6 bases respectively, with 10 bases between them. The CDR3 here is CSVARSGEQYF. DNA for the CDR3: TGCAGCGTTGCCCGGTCGGGCGAGCAGTACTTC.

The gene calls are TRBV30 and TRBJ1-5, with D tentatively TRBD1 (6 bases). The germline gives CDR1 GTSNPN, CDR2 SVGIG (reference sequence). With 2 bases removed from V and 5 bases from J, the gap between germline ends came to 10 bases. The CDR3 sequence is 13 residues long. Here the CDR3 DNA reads TGTGCCTGGAGTAGGGCAGGGGATCAGCCCCAGCATTTT. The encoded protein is CAWSRAGDQPQHF.

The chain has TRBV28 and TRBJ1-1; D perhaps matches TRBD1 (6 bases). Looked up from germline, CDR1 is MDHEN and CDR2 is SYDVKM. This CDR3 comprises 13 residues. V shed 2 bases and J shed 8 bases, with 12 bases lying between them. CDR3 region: CASSLQGQVEAFF. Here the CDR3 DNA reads TGTGCCAGCAGTTTACAGGGGCAGGTGGAAGCTTTCTTT.

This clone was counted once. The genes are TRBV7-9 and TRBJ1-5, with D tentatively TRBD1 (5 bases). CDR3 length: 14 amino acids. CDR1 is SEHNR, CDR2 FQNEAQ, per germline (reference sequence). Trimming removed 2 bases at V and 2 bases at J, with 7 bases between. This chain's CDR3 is CASSLSGGNQPQHF. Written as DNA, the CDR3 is TGTGCCAGCAGCTTATCGGGGGGCAATCAGCCCCAGCATTTT.

The CDR3 DNA sequence: TGTGCCAGCAGTCCCAGTCCCGGGACAGGGGAAGGCTACACCTTC. Its translation: CASSPSPGTGEGYTF. The chain recombines TRBV27 with TRBJ1-2; TRBD1 matches at 10 bases. CDR1 MNHEY and CDR2 SMNVEV come from the germline V gene (reference sequence). CDR3 length: 15 residues. V was pared by 5 bases and J by 8 bases, with 11 bases of the junction left unmatched.

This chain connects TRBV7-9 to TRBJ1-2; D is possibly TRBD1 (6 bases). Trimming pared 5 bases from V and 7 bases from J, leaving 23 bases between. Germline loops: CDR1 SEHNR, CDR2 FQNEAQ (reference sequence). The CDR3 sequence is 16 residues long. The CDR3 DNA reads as TGTGCCAGCAGCCGGACAGTGGGCCCCGCTCCAGGTGGCTACACCTTC. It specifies CASSRTVGPAPGGYTF.

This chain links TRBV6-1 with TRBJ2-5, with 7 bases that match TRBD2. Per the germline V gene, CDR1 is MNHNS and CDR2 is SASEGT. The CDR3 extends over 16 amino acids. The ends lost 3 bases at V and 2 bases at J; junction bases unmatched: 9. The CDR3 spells CASSDSSQGLQETQYF. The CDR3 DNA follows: TGTGCCAGCAGTGATTCCTCTCAGGGACTACAAGAGACCCAGTACTTC.

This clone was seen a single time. CDR3 sequence reads: CASSPHGQGARETQYF. For the CDR3, the DNA is TGTGCCAGCAGCCCCCACGGACAGGGGGCGAGGGAGACCCAGTACTTC. The chain links TRBV7-9 to TRBJ2-5, with 11 bases aligning to TRBD1. Germline CDR1 is SEHNR and CDR2 is FQNEAQ (reference sequence). V gave up 5 bases and J gave up 5 bases; unmatched junction bases: 10. This CDR3 contains 16 residues.

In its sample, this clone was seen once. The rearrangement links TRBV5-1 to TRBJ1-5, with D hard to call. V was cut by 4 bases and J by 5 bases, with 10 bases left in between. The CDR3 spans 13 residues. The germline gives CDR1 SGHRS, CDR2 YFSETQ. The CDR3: CASSPEGYQPQHF. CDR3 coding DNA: TGCGCCAGCAGCCCCGAGGGCTATCAGCCCCAGCATTTT. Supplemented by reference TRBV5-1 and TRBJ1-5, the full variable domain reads KAGVTQTPRYLIKTRGQQVTLSCSPISGHRSVSWYQQTPGQGLQFLFEYFSETQRNKGNFPGRFSGRQFSNSRSEMNVSTLELGDSALYLCASSPEGYQPQHFGDGTRLSIL.